This T cell receptor beta chain was captured by sequencing in a study of technical replicates of blood from a handful of donors. Produced via immunoSEQ multiplex PCR; TCRdb's table is partial and in-frame only. This sample yields 80,000 or so clones, of which roughly 77% are seen a single time; 3% to 5% belongs to the top ten. The V end was cut by 2 bases, the J end by 2 bases, with 12 bases between. The CDR3 runs to 15 residues. CDR1 is KGHSH and CDR2 is LQKENI in the germline V gene. J is TRBJ2-5 and V is TRBV18; D possibly corresponds to TRBD1 (6 bases). This clonotype originated in a human donor in good health. Some clones in this sample may be carry-over from other donors' samples. Sequenced input: PBMCs. The CDR3 region has the DNA TGTGCCAGCTCACCAGATGGAAGGGGGCAAGAGACCCAGTACTTC. It codes for CASSPDGRGQETQYF.